The source of this TCR beta chain is a study of CD8+CD57+ T cells in acquired aplastic anemia. Study context: Healthy donor CD4+ samples were sequenced to a depth that averaged roughly 10 million reads. Overall study results and limits: Common to patients and controls were roughly 30 CD8+ CDR3 sequences.

The germline V gene encodes CDR1 SGHVS and CDR2 FQNEAQ. The CDR3 has 16 amino acids. V dropped 2 bases and J dropped 0 bases, with 11 bases sitting between them. This clonotype was picked up many times. What it binds is not known. Genomic DNA provided the template from which TCR beta VDJ and CDR3 profiles were obtained. From the reads, TCRdb called clonotypes with MiXCR, one entry per CDR3 protein. The table records 65,000 or so distinct CDR3 sequences, less than 65% of them present only once. Sequenced sample: sorted CD4+, CD8+, or CD8+CD57+ T cells (not recorded which) from PBMCs. The receptor was isolated from a human donor in good health, serving as a control. The genes are TRBV7-8 and TRBJ1-3; unclear D gene. The CDR3 DNA is TGTGCCAGCAGCTTATATGACGGGAGCTCTGGAAACACCATATATTTT. Translated: CASSLYDGSSGNTIYF. The complete variable domain, with remaining parts taken from reference TRBV7-8 and TRBJ1-3, reads GAGVSQSPRYKVAKRGQDVALRCDPISGHVSLFWYQQALGQGPEFLTYFQNEAQLDKSGLPSDRFFAERPEGSVSTLKIQRTQQEDSAVYLCASSLYDGSSGNTIYFGEGSWLTVV.